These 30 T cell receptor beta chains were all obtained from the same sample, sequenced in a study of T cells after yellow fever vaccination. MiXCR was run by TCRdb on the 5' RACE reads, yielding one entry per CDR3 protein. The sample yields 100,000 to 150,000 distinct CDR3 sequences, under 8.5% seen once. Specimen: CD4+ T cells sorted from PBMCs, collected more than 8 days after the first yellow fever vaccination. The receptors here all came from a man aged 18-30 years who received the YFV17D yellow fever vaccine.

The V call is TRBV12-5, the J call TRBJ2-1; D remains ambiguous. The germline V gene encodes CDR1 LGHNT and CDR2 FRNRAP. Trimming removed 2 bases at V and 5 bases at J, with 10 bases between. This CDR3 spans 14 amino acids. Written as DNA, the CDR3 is TGTGCTAGTGGTTTGACGGGCCCCAACAATGAGCAGTTCTTC. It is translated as CASGLTGPNNEQFF.

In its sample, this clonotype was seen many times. CDR3 sequence reads: CASSLLGGGYEQYV. In DNA, the CDR3 is TGTGCCAGCAGTCTCCTCGGGGGCGGATACGAGCAGTACGTC. This chain links TRBV6-2 or TRBV6-3 with TRBJ2-7; possibly TRBD1 or TRBD2 for D (6 bases each). Trimming removed 5 bases from V and 4 bases from J, with 15 bases in between. Germline assignment: CDR1 MNHEY and CDR2 SVGEGT. This CDR3 comprises 14 residues.

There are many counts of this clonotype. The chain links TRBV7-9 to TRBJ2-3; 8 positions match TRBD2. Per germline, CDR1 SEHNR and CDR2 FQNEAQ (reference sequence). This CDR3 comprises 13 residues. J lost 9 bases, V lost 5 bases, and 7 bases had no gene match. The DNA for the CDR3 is TGTGCCAGCAGCCCGGGACTAGGAGGCACGCAGTATTTT. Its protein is CASSPGLGGTQYF.

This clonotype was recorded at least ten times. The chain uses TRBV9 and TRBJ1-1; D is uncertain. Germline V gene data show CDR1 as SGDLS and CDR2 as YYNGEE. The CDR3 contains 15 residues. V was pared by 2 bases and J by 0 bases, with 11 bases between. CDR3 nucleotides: TGTGCCAGCAGCGTGGGATATAAACTGAACACTGAAGCTTTCTTT. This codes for CASSVGYKLNTEAFF. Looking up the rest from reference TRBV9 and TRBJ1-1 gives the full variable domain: DSGVTQTPKHLITATGQRVTLRCSPRSGDLSVYWYQQSLDQGLQFLIQYYNGEERAKGNILERFSAQQFPDLHSELNLSSLELGDSALYFCASSVGYKLNTEAFFGQGTRLTVV.

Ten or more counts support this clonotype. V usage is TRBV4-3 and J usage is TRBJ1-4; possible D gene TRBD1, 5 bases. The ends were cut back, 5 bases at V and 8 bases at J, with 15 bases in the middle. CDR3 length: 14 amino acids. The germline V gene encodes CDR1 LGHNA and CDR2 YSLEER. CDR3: CASSEVRGGEKLFF. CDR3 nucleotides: TGCGCCAGCAGCGAAGTGCGGGGCGGGGAAAAACTGTTTTTT.

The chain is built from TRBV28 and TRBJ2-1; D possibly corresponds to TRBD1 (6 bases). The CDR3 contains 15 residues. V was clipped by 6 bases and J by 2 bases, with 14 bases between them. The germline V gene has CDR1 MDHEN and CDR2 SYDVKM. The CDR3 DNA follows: TGTGCCAGCAGCCCAGTGACAGGCACCTACAATGAGCAGTTCTTC. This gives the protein CASSPVTGTYNEQFF.

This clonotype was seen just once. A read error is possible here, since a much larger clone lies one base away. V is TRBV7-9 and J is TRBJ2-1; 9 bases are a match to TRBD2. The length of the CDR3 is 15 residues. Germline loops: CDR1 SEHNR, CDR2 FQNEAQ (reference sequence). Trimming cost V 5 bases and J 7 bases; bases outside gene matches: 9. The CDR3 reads CASSAAGGYANEQFF. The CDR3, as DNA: TGTGCCAGCAGCGCAGCGGGGGGCTACGCGAATGAGCAGTTCTTC.

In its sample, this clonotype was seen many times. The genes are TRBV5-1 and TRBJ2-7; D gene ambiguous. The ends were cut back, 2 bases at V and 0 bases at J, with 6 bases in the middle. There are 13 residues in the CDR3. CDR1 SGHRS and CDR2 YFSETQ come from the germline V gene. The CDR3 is CASSFDTSYEQYF. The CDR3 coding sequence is TGCGCCAGCAGCTTCGACACCTCCTACGAGCAGTACTTC. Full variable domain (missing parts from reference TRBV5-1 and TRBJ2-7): KAGVTQTPRYLIKTRGQQVTLSCSPISGHRSVSWYQQTPGQGLQFLFEYFSETQRNKGNFPGRFSGRQFSNSRSEMNVSTLELGDSALYLCASSFDTSYEQYFGPGTRLTVT.

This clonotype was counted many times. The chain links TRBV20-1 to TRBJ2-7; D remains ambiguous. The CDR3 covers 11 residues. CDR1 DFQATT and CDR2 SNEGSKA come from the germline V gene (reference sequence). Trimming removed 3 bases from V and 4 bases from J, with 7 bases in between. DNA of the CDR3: TGCAGTGCTAGCCAGCGTTACGAGCAGTACTTC. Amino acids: CSASQRYEQYF.

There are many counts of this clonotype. The CDR3: CATVILGGTEQFF. CDR3 in DNA: TGTGCCACCGTGATCTTAGGGGGAACTGAGCAGTTCTTC. The chain links TRBV27 to TRBJ2-1, with a tentative D call TRBD1 (6 bases). V gave up 10 bases and J gave up 9 bases, with 19 bases separating them. The germline gives CDR1 MNHEY, CDR2 SMNVEV (reference sequence). This CDR3 has 13 residues.

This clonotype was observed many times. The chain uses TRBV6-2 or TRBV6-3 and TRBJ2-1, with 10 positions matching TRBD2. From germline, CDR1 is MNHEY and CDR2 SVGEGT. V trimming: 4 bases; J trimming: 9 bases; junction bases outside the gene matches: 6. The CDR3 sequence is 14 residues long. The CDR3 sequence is CASSWGTSASEQFF. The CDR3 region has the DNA TGTGCCAGCAGTTGGGGGACTAGCGCAAGTGAGCAGTTCTTC.

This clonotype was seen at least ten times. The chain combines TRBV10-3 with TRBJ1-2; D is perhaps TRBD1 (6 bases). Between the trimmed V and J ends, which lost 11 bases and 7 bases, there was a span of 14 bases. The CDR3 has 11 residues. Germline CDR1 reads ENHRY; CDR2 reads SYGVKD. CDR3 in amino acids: CAAQGASGYTF. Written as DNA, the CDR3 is TGTGCCGCACAGGGCGCGAGTGGCTACACCTTC.

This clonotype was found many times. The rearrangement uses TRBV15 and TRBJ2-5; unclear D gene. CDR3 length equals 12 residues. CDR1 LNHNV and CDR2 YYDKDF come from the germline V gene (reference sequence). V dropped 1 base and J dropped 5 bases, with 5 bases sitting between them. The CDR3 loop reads CATSRVGETQYF. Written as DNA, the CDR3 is TGTGCCACCAGCAGAGTGGGCGAGACCCAGTACTTC.

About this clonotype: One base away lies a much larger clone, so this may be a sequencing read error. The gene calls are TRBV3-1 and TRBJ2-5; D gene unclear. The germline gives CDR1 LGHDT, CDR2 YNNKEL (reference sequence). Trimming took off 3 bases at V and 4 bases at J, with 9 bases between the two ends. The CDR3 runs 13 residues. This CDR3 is CASSQPPPETQYF. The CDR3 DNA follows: TGTGCCAGCAGCCAGCCTCCTCCAGAGACCCAGTACTTC.

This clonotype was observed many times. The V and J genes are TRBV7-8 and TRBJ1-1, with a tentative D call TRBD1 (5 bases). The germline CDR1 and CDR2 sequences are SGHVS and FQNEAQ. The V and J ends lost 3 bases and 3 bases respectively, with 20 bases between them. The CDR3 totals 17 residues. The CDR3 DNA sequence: TGTGCCAGCAGCTTCCGGGACCCGACCCTTTTGGACACTGAAGCTTTCTTT. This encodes CASSFRDPTLLDTEAFF.

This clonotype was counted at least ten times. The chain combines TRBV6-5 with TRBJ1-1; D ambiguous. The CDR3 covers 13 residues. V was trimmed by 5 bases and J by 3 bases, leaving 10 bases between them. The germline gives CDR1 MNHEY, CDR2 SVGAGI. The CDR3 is CASSTQVDTEAFF. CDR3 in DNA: TGTGCCAGCAGTACACAAGTGGACACTGAAGCTTTCTTT.

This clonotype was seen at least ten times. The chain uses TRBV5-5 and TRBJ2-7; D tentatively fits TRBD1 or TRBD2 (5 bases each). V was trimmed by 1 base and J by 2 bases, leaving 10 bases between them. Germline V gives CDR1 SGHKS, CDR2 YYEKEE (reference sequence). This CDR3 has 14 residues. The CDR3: CASSLWDGAYEQYV. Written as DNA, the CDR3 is TGTGCCAGCAGCTTGTGGGACGGTGCCTACGAGCAGTACGTC.

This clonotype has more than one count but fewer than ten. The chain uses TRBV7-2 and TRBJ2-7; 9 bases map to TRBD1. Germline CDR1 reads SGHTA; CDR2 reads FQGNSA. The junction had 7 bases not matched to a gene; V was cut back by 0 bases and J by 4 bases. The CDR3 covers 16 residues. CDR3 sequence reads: CASSLATGGASYEQYF. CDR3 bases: TGTGCCAGCAGCTTAGCGACAGGGGGGGCCTCATACGAGCAGTACTTC.

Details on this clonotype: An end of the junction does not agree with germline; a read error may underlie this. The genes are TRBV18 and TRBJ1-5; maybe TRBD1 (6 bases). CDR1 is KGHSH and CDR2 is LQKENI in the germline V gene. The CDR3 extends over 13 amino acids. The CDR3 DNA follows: TGTGCCAGCTCGGCGGGGGGCAAGCAGCCCCAGCATTTT. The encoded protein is CASSAGGKQPQHF. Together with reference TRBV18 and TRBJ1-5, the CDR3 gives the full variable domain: NAGVMQNPRHLVRRRGQEARLRCSPMKGHSHVYWYRQLPEEGLKFMVYLQKENIIDESGMPKERFSAEFPKEGPSILRIQQVVRGDSAAYFCASSAGGKQPQHFGDGTRLSIL.

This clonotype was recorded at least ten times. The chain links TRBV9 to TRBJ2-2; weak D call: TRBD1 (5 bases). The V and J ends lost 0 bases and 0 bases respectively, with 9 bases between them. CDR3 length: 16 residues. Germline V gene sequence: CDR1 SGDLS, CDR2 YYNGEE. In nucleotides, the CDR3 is TGTGCCAGCAGCGTAGATTGGACACCGAACACCGGGGAGCTGTTTTTT. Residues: CASSVDWTPNTGELFF.

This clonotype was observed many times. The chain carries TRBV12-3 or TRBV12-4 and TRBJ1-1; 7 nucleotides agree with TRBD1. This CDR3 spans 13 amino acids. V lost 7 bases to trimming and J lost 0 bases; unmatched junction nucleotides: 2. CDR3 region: CASNDRVNTEAFF. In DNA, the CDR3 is TGTGCCAGCAACGACAGGGTGAACACTGAAGCTTTCTTT.

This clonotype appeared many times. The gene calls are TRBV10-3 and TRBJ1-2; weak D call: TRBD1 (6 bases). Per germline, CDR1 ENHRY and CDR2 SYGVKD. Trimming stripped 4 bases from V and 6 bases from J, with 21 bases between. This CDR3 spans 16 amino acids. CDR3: CAISARGGLRRDGYTF. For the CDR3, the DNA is TGTGCCATCAGTGCCCGGGGGGGGCTCCGACGGGATGGCTACACCTTC.

CDR3 bases: TGTGCCTCCTCCAAGCCGATCCCCTGGAATATAGGAACAGATACGCAGTATTTT. Its translation: CASSKPIPWNIGTDTQYF. The gene calls are TRBV3-1 and TRBJ2-3; no clear D gene. CDR3 length: 18 residues. Germline V lookup: CDR1 LGHDT, CDR2 YNNKEL (reference sequence). Between the trimmed V and J ends, which lost 11 bases and 3 bases, there was a span of 30 bases.

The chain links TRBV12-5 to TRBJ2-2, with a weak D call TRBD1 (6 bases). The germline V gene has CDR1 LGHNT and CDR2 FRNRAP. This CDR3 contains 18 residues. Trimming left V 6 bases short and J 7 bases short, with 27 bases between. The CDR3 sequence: CASGYKNLLREGGGELFF. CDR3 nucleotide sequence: TGTGCTAGTGGATACAAGAACCTGTTGAGGGAAGGGGGCGGGGAGCTGTTTTTT.

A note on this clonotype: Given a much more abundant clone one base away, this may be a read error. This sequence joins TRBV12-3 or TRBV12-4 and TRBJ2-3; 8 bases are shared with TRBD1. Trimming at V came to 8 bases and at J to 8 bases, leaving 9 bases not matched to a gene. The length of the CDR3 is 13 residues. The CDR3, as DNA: TGTGCCAGCGGCCGGGACAGGATGGGTACGCAGTATTTT. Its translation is CASGRDRMGTQYF.

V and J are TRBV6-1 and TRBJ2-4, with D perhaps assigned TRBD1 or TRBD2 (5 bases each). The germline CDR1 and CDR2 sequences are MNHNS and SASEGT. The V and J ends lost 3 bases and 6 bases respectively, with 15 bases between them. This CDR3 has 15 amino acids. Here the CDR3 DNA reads TGTGCCAGCAGTGATGAAGCCGGGGCAGGAAACATTCAGTACTTC. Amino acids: CASSDEAGAGNIQYF.

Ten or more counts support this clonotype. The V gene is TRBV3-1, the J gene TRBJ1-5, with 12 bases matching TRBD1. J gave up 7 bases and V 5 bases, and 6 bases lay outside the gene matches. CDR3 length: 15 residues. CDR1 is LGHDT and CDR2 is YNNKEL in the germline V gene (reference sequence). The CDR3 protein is CASSWGQGARQPQHF. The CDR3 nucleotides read TGTGCCAGCAGCTGGGGACAGGGGGCGAGGCAGCCCCAGCATTTT. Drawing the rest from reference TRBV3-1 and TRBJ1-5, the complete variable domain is DTAVSQTPKYLVTQMGNDKSIKCEQNLGHDTMYWYKQDSKKFLKIMFSYNNKELIINETVPNRFSPKSPDKAHLNLHINSLELGDSAVYFCASSWGQGARQPQHFGDGTRLSIL.

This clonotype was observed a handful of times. The CDR3 here is CASSPERELTYGYTF. The CDR3 DNA reads TGTGCCAGCAGCCCAGAGCGGGAACTAACCTATGGCTACACCTTC. The V and J genes are TRBV3-1 and TRBJ1-2; D unclear. The V end was cut by 4 bases, the J end by 4 bases, with 16 bases between. CDR1 LGHDT and CDR2 YNNKEL come from the germline V gene (reference sequence). The CDR3 has 15 amino acids. Supplemented by reference TRBV3-1 and TRBJ1-2, the full variable domain reads DTAVSQTPKYLVTQMGNDKSIKCEQNLGHDTMYWYKQDSKKFLKIMFSYNNKELIINETVPNRFSPKSPDKAHLNLHINSLELGDSAVYFCASSPERELTYGYTFGSGTRLTVV.

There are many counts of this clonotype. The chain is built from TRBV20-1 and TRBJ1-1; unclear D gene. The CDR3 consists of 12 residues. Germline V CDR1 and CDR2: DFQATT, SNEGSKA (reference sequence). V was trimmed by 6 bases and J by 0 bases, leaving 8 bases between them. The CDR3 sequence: CSADRLNTEAFF. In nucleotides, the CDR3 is TGCAGTGCGGATCGTCTGAACACTGAAGCTTTCTTT.

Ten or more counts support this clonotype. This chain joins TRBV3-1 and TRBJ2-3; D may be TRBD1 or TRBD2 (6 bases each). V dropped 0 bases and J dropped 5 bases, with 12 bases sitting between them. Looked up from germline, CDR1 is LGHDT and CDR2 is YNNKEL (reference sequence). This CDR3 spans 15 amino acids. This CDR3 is CASSQDRGAGDTQYF. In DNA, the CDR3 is TGTGCCAGCAGCCAAGATAGGGGGGCTGGAGATACGCAGTATTTT.